Presented here are 32 T cell receptor beta chains from one specimen sequenced in a study of cytotoxic CD8 clonotypes in ibrutinib-treated CLL. TCRdb keeps only in-frame clones here, not all; method: immunoSEQ multiplex PCR. The sample contains roughly 220,000 clones, about three quarters of which appear only once. Sample: PBMCs, taken after 12 months of ibrutinib treatment. The source is a human donor with chronic lymphocytic leukemia.

This chain joins TRBV5-6 and TRBJ1-4; 10 bases align to TRBD1. This CDR3 region has 15 residues. V lost 5 bases, J lost 6 bases, and 7 bases stayed unmatched. CDR1 is SGHDT and CDR2 is YYEEEE in the germline V gene. The DNA for the CDR3 is TGTGCCAGCAGGAATACCGGGACAGGGGATGAAAAACTGTTTTTT. Its translation: CASRNTGTGDEKLFF. The full variable domain, its missing parts supplied by reference TRBV5-6 and TRBJ1-4, is DAGVTQSPTHLIKTRGQQVTLRCSPKSGHDTVSWYQQALGQGPQFIFQYYEEEERQRGNFPDRFSGHQFPNYSSELNVNALLLGDSALYLCASRNTGTGDEKLFFGSGTQLSVL.

This chain joins TRBV4-2 and TRBJ2-2; TRBD2 matches 8 bases. Germline trimming cut 1 base from V and 1 base from J; bases unmatched to any gene: 5. Germline values: CDR1 LGHNA, CDR2 YNFKEQ. This CDR3 contains 17 residues. The CDR3 region is CASSQGLAGGNTGELFF. DNA for the CDR3: TGTGCCAGCAGCCAAGGCTTGGCGGGAGGGAACACCGGGGAGCTGTTTTTT.

This chain's CDR3 is CASSRARGQGADYGYTF. CDR3 nucleotide sequence: TGTGCCAGCAGCCGGGCCCGGGGACAGGGGGCGGACTATGGCTACACCTTC. This rearrangement joins TRBV5-5 to TRBJ1-2, with 12 bases that match TRBD1. Losses at the gene ends were 4 bases for V and 3 bases for J; bases not matched to a gene: 10. From germline, CDR1 is SGHKS and CDR2 YYEKEE (reference sequence). This CDR3 comprises 17 residues.

The gene calls are TRBV2 and TRBJ2-7; D may be TRBD2 (6 bases). With 4 bases removed from V and 6 bases from J, the gap between germline ends came to 10 bases. The CDR3 runs 12 residues. The germline CDR1 and CDR2 sequences are SNHLY and FYNNEI. The CDR3 region is CASSAVGGEQYF. DNA of the CDR3: TGTGCCAGCAGTGCAGTGGGGGGCGAGCAGTACTTC.

The chain employs TRBV6-5 and TRBJ1-5; perhaps TRBD1 as D (6 bases). Germline CDR1 reads MNHEY; CDR2 reads SVGAGI. This CDR3 has 14 amino acids. V shed 10 bases and J shed 6 bases, with 19 bases lying between them. The CDR3 DNA sequence: TGTGCCACCGACCGGGAGGAAGGGGGTCAGCCCCAGCATTTT. It yields the protein CATDREEGGQPQHF.

CDR3 DNA sequence: TGCGCCAGCAGCCAAAAGGAGGTGAACACTGAAGCTTTCTTT. Amino acid sequence: CASSQKEVNTEAFF. The chain combines TRBV4-1 with TRBJ1-1, with D unresolved. V lost 2 bases and J lost 0, with 7 bases in between. Germline V lookup: CDR1 MGHRA, CDR2 YSYEKL. The CDR3 totals 14 residues.

This chain links TRBV7-9 with TRBJ2-2; D unresolved. V was clipped by 1 base and J by 6 bases, with 9 bases between them. Looked up from germline, CDR1 is SEHNR and CDR2 is FQNEAQ (reference sequence). The CDR3 length is 14 residues. The CDR3 here is CASSLDLLAGELFF. In DNA form, the CDR3 reads TGTGCCAGCAGCTTAGACTTACTGGCCGGGGAGCTGTTTTTT.

CDR3 nucleotide sequence: TGTGCCAGTAGCCCGGGACAGGGAGCCTACGAGCAGTACTTC. The encoded protein is CASSPGQGAYEQYF. This chain links TRBV19 with TRBJ2-7, with 9 bases aligning to TRBD1. This CDR3 comprises 14 residues. J lost 2 bases, V lost 6 bases, and 5 bases had no gene match. From germline, CDR1 is LNHDA and CDR2 SQIVND (reference sequence).

V and J are TRBV19 and TRBJ1-5, with a possible D match to TRBD1 (6 bases). The CDR3 length is 13 residues. Germline values: CDR1 LNHDA, CDR2 SQIVND (reference sequence). Trimming stripped 6 bases from V and 7 bases from J, with 13 bases between. The CDR3 bases are TGTGCCAGTAGAACAGGGAGTCAACAGCCCCAGCATTTT. Its translation: CASRTGSQQPQHF.

The chain employs TRBV7-2 and TRBJ1-1; tentative D call: TRBD1 (5 bases). Germline assignment: CDR1 SGHTA and CDR2 FQGNSA. CDR3 length equals 12 residues. The germline V and J ends were trimmed by 6 bases and 0 bases, with 5 bases remaining between them. The CDR3 sequence is CASRGLNTEAFF. For the CDR3, the DNA is TGTGCCAGCAGGGGGCTGAACACTGAAGCTTTCTTT.

The CDR3 DNA sequence: TGCGCCAGCAGTCGGGGGTTCAATCAGCCCCAGCATTTT. Amino acids: CASSRGFNQPQHF. This chain joins TRBV10-1 and TRBJ1-5; D is possibly TRBD1 (5 bases). V was cut by 5 bases and J by 3 bases, with 8 bases left in between. The CDR3 extends over 13 amino acids. The germline CDR1 and CDR2 sequences are WNHNN and SYGVQD (reference sequence).

The sample holds a few counts of this clone. The chain carries TRBV27 and TRBJ2-1; 14 bases line up with TRBD2. The CDR3 is made up of 17 amino acids. Per the germline V gene, CDR1 is MNHEY and CDR2 is SMNVEV (reference sequence). With V trimmed by 2 bases and J by 8 bases, 8 bases remained unmatched. The CDR3 loop is CASSLRLGTSGSHEQFF. CDR3 DNA sequence: TGTGCCAGCAGTTTACGGTTGGGGACTAGCGGGAGTCATGAGCAGTTCTTC.

The chain has TRBV30 and TRBJ1-4; 7 nucleotides align to TRBD1. The CDR3 contains 15 residues. The germline V gene encodes CDR1 GTSNPN and CDR2 SVGIG (reference sequence). The junction had 8 bases not matched to a gene; V was cut back by 1 base and J by 6 bases. For the CDR3, the DNA is TGTGCCTGGAGTGCAAACAGGGGTCGGTATGAAAAACTGTTTTTT. Its protein product is CAWSANRGRYEKLFF.

V is TRBV7-2 and J is TRBJ1-4; unclear D gene. Germline loops: CDR1 SGHTA, CDR2 FQGNSA. The CDR3 has 13 amino acids. The germline V and J ends were trimmed by 4 bases and 4 bases, with 7 bases remaining between them. The CDR3 DNA reads as TGTGCCAGCAGCTCGGGTCTTAATGAAAAACTGTTTTTT. Protein product: CASSSGLNEKLFF.

The rearrangement joins TRBV27 to TRBJ1-5, with D uncertain. The CDR3 sequence is 14 residues long. The germline V gene encodes CDR1 MNHEY and CDR2 SMNVEV (reference sequence). V was shortened by 6 bases and J by 1 base, with 10 bases between the two germline ends. Here the CDR3 reads CASSLVGSNQPQHF. CDR3 DNA: TGTGCCAGCAGCTTGGTAGGGAGCAATCAGCCCCAGCATTTT.

This clone showed up just a few times. V usage is TRBV2 and J usage is TRBJ2-7; D is possibly TRBD1 or TRBD2 (5 bases each). This CDR3 region has 13 residues. Trimming removed 6 bases at V and 3 bases at J, with 12 bases between. Germline lookup yields CDR1 SNHLY and CDR2 FYNNEI. The CDR3 spells CASRREGIYEQYF. The CDR3 DNA follows: TGTGCCAGCAGACGAGAGGGGATCTACGAGCAGTACTTC.

This clone was detected a few times. This chain links TRBV4-3 with TRBJ2-2, with 7 bases lining up with TRBD2. This CDR3 has 14 residues. The V gene end was trimmed by 6 bases and the J gene end by 4 bases; junction bases not matched to a gene: 5. Germline assignment: CDR1 LGHNA and CDR2 YSLEER. The CDR3 reads CASSLAAVTGELFF. The CDR3 DNA reads as TGCGCCAGCAGTCTAGCGGCTGTCACCGGGGAGCTGTTTTTT.

The chain employs TRBV30 and TRBJ1-2; D gene unclear. There are 13 residues in the CDR3. Between the trimmed V and J ends, which lost 0 bases and 3 bases, there was a span of 8 bases. Germline V CDR1 and CDR2: GTSNPN, SVGIG (reference sequence). The CDR3 DNA follows: TGTGCCTGGAGTGTAGCCTTCGACTATGGCTACACCTTC. Translated: CAWSVAFDYGYTF. The full variable domain, in which reference TRBV30 and TRBJ1-2 provide the parts outside the CDR3, is SQTIHQWPATLVQPVGSPLSLECTVEGTSNPNLYWYRQAAGRGLQLLFYSVGIGQISSEVPQNLSASRPQDRQFILSSKKLLLSDSGFYLCAWSVAFDYGYTFGSGTRLTVV.

The rearrangement uses TRBV28 and TRBJ1-2; D is ambiguous. The V gene lost 0 bases and the J gene lost 0 bases, with 5 bases spanning the gap. Germline V gene data show CDR1 as MDHEN and CDR2 as SYDVKM. The CDR3 is 14 amino acids. CDR3 DNA sequence: TGTGCCAGCAGTTTATGGGGTTCTAACTATGGCTACACCTTC. It codes for CASSLWGSNYGYTF.

The table lists this clone with a count of one. The V gene is TRBV11-2, the J gene TRBJ2-2; D is possibly TRBD2 (5 bases). The CDR3 spans 15 residues. Trimming left V 6 bases short and J 5 bases short, with 16 bases between. The V gene's germline CDR1 is SGHAT and CDR2 FQNNGV. The CDR3 sequence: CASRTVSRRTGELFF. In nucleotides, the CDR3 is TGTGCCAGCAGGACTGTCTCTAGGAGGACCGGGGAGCTGTTTTTT.

V gene TRBV5-1 combines with J gene TRBJ2-7; D is possibly TRBD2 (6 bases). Germline-derived CDR1 and CDR2 are SGHRS and YFSETQ. Trimming left V 0 bases short and J 2 bases short, with 9 bases between. The CDR3 is 14 residues long. CDR3 nucleotides: TGCGCCAGCAGCTTGGAGGCGGGGCCCTACGAGCAGTACTTC. Amino acid sequence: CASSLEAGPYEQYF.

The J gene is TRBJ2-5, the V gene TRBV7-9; tentatively, D is TRBD2 (7 bases). The CDR3 has 14 amino acids. V lost 5 bases and J 9 bases, leaving 19 bases between the germline ends. Germline V gene lookup returns CDR1 SEHNR and CDR2 FQNEAQ (reference sequence). Written as DNA, the CDR3 is TGTGCCAGCAGCCCGACGGGGGCGGGAGAATCCCAGTACTTC. Translating gives CASSPTGAGESQYF.

This rearrangement joins TRBV18 to TRBJ2-7, with D uncertain. V lost 2 bases and J lost 5, with 13 bases in between. Looked up from germline, CDR1 is KGHSH and CDR2 is LQKENI. This CDR3 region has 14 residues. CDR3 in amino acids: CASSPGDGVNEQYF. As DNA, the CDR3 is TGTGCCAGCTCACCAGGGGATGGGGTGAACGAGCAGTACTTC.

The genes are TRBV18 and TRBJ2-7; D is perhaps TRBD1 (5 bases). Germline lookup yields CDR1 KGHSH and CDR2 LQKENI. The CDR3 has 15 residues. The ends were cut back, 0 bases at V and 1 base at J, with 10 bases in the middle. CDR3 in amino acids: CASSPPDISSYEQYF. The DNA of the CDR3 is TGTGCCAGCTCACCACCGGACATTTCTTCCTACGAGCAGTACTTC. The variable domain in full, completed from reference TRBV18 and TRBJ2-7, reads NAGVMQNPRHLVRRRGQEARLRCSPMKGHSHVYWYRQLPEEGLKFMVYLQKENIIDESGMPKERFSAEFPKEGPSILRIQQVVRGDSAAYFCASSPPDISSYEQYFGPGTRLTVT.

This clone was picked up a small number of times. The J gene is TRBJ2-7, the V gene TRBV15, with D possibly matching TRBD2 (5 bases). Trimming took 1 base from V and 7 from J, leaving 14 bases between them. The CDR3 spans 14 residues. The V gene's germline CDR1 is LNHNV and CDR2 YYDKDF (reference sequence). For the CDR3, the DNA is TGTGCCACCAGCAGAGTCAAACTCTCGGGAGAGCAGTACTTC. It is translated as CATSRVKLSGEQYF.

This rearrangement joins TRBV5-1 to TRBJ1-1; D gene unclear. V was cut by 1 base and J by 2 bases, with 9 bases left in between. CDR3 size: 14 residues. Germline V gene data show CDR1 as SGHRS and CDR2 as YFSETQ. CDR3 in amino acids: CASSLWGINTEAFF. As DNA, the CDR3 is TGCGCCAGCAGCTTGTGGGGTATCAACACTGAAGCTTTCTTT.

CDR3 region: CASRLEGRYEQYF. As DNA, the CDR3 is TGCGCCAGCAGGTTGGAGGGGCGGTACGAGCAGTACTTC. V and J are TRBV4-1 and TRBJ2-7; perhaps TRBD2 as D (6 bases). Germline V CDR1 and CDR2: MGHRA, YSYEKL. The V gene lost 6 bases and the J gene lost 4 bases, with 13 bases spanning the gap. This CDR3 is built from 13 residues.

The chain recombines TRBV21-1 with TRBJ1-5; TRBD1 is the table's D call and was not checked against the DNA. TRBV21-1 is recorded as a pseudogene. The CDR3 is made up of 16 amino acids. DNA for the CDR3: TGTGCCAGCAGCCCCCAAACTCGGACAGGAGGACAGCCCCAGCATTTT. Residues: CASSPQTRTGGQPQHF.

J is TRBJ1-2 and V is TRBV6-5, with 8 nucleotides matching TRBD1. Per germline, CDR1 MNHEY and CDR2 SVGAGI. V lost 6 bases and J lost 4; bases outside the gene matches: 7. The CDR3 is made up of 14 amino acids. CDR3 in DNA: TGTGCCAGCAGATCCGGGACAGGAGTCTATGGCTACACCTTC. The encoded protein is CASRSGTGVYGYTF.

The chain couples TRBV28 to TRBJ2-6; weak D call: TRBD2 (5 bases). Trimming cost V 4 bases and J 0 bases, with 13 bases left between them. Germline V CDR1 and CDR2: MDHEN, SYDVKM. The CDR3 has 17 residues. Written as DNA, the CDR3 is TGTGCCAGCAGTTCGAATTTGGGAGTCTCTGGGGCCAACGTCCTGACTTTC. Protein sequence: CASSSNLGVSGANVLTF.

The CDR3 DNA reads TGTGCCAGCAGCCACTATACTAGCGGAGCCCCCAATGAGCAGTTCTTC. Translation gives CASSHYTSGAPNEQFF. The chain has TRBV5-6 and TRBJ2-1; 8 bases map to TRBD2. V was clipped by 4 bases and J by 6 bases; unmatched bases: 12. Looked up from germline, CDR1 is SGHDT and CDR2 is YYEEEE. The CDR3 length is 16 residues.

The chain joins TRBV7-2 to TRBJ2-1; 10 bases match TRBD2. Germline trimming cut 1 base from V and 2 bases from J; bases unmatched to any gene: 2. This CDR3 has 16 residues. CDR1 is SGHTA and CDR2 is FQGNSA in the germline V gene. The CDR3, as DNA: TGTGCCAGCAGCTTAGGACTAGCGGGCCCCTACAATGAGCAGTTCTTC. Amino acids: CASSLGLAGPYNEQFF.